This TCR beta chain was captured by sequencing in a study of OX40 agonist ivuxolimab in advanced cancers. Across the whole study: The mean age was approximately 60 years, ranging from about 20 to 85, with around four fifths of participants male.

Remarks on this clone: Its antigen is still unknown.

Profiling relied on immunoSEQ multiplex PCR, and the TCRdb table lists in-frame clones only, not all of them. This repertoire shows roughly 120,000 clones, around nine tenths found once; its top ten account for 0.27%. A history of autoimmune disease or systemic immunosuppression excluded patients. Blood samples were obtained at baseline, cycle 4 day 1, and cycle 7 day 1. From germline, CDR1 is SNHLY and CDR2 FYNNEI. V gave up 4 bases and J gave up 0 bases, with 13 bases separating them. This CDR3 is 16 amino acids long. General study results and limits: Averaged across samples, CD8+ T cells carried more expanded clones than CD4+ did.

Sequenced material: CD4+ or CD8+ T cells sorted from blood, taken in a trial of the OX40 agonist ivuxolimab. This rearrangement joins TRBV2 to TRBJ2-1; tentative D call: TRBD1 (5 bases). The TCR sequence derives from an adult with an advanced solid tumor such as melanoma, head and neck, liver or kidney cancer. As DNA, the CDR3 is TGTGCCAGCAGTGGTGACAGCTGGAGCTCCTACAATGAGCAGTTCTTC. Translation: CASSGDSWSSYNEQFF.